This TCR beta chain was found in a study of T cell repertoires in cytomegalovirus infection. Study-wide background: CMV epitopes in the study were HLA-C-restricted (recently identified) and HLA-B-restricted (well studied). An indication of both CMV infection and matching HLA type came from public TCR beta signatures.

In regard to this clonotype: The antigen remains unidentified. A much more abundant neighbour one base away suggests this may be a read error.

Germline lookup yields CDR1 SEHNR and CDR2 FQNEAQ (reference sequence). The CDR3 contains 16 residues. A single record per CDR3 protein comes from TCRdb applying MiXCR to the reads. This table has about 920,000 distinct CDR3 sequences, approximately 31% appearing once. Study results and caveats: Ex vivo responses were dominated by HLA-C-restricted CMV-specific TCR beta clonotypes. Carriage of CMV together with the relevant HLA was identifiable through cumulative public TCR beta family frequency.

The receptor was isolated from a human donor in good health (CMV status not recorded). Some clones in this sample may be carry-over from other donors' samples. The sequencing used cultured CD8+ T cells from PBMCs, collected from culture after CMV antigen stimulation. V usage is TRBV7-9 and J usage is TRBJ2-1; the match to TRBD2 covers 12 bases. Here the CDR3 DNA reads TGTGCCGGCAGCCTCAGGGCTAGCGGGGGGGGCCATGAGCAGTTCTTC. The encoded protein is CAGSLRASGGGHEQFF.